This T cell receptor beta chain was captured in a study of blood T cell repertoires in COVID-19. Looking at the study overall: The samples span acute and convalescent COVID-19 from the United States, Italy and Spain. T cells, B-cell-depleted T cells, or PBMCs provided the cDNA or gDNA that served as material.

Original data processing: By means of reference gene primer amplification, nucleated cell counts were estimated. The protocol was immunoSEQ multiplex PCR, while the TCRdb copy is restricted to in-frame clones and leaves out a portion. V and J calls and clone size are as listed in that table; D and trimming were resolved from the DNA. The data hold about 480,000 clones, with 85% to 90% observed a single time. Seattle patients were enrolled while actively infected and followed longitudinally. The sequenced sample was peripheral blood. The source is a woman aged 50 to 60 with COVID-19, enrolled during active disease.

CDR3 nucleotide sequence: TGTGCCAGCAGTTTACTACCCAATCAGCCCCAGCATTTT. This codes for CASSLLPNQPQHF. This chain uses TRBV5-4 with TRBJ1-5; D gene uncertain. The germline V gene has CDR1 SGHNT and CDR2 YYREEE (reference sequence). This CDR3 spans 13 amino acids. Trimming took off 5 bases at V and 3 bases at J, with 9 bases between the two ends.